This is a list of T cell receptor beta chains from one sample in a study of blood T cell repertoires in COVID-19. Libraries were prepared by immunoSEQ multiplex PCR; TCRdb keeps only in-frame clonotypes and omits some of them. The table records about 160,000 clones, 65% to 90% of them present only once. Sequences were obtained from peripheral blood. These receptors came from a woman between 40 and 50 years old with COVID-19, enrolled during active disease. Both conserved end residues are part of each CDR3. D genes are given only for firm matches. The size of a clone is reported for some rows only, either as once, few or many, or as a class for expanded clones.

J: TRBJ1-5
D: NA
V: TRBV28
size: few
DNA: TGTGCCAGCAGTCTACCGGGGGGCAATCAGCCCCAGCATTTT
CDR3: CASSLPGGNQPQHF

J: TRBJ1-1
D: NA
V: TRBV11-2
size: NA
DNA: TGTGCCAGCAGATCGCTAGGTGGGGGGTACACTGAAGCTTTCTTT
CDR3: CASRSLGGGYTEAFF

J: TRBJ2-7
D: TRBD2
V: TRBV27
size: NA
DNA: TGTGCCAGCAGTTCTCTAGGGACTAGCGGCTCCTACGAGCAGTACTTC
CDR3: CASSSLGTSGSYEQYF

J: TRBJ2-2
D: NA
V: TRBV2
size: NA
DNA: TGTGCCAGCATAGAGGGTGGTAGCGGCCCCACCGGGGAGCTGTTTTTT
CDR3: CASIEGGSGPTGELFF

J: TRBJ1-2
D: TRBD1
V: TRBV29-1
size: NA
DNA: TGCAGCGTCCACACAGGGACAGCAAGCGGCTACACCTTC
CDR3: CSVHTGTASGYTF

J: TRBJ2-2
D: TRBD2
V: TRBV2
size: NA
DNA: TGTGCCAGCACCCGCGAAGCGGGAGTGAACACCGGGGAGCTGTTTTTT
CDR3: CASTREAGVNTGELFF

J: TRBJ2-2
D: NA
V: TRBV28
size: once
DNA: TGTGCCCACAGGCGGAACACCGGGGAGCTGTTTTTT
CDR3: CAHRRNTGELFF

J: TRBJ2-7
D: TRBD2
V: TRBV5-6
size: NA
DNA: TGTGCCAGCAGCTTACCAGATGGGGGGAGGGACGAGCAGTACTTC
CDR3: CASSLPDGGRDEQYF

J: TRBJ1-1
D: TRBD1
V: TRBV19
size: NA
DNA: TGTGCCAGTAGGCTCACAGGGGGCAACACTGAAGCTTTCTTT
CDR3: CASRLTGGNTEAFF

J: TRBJ1-1
D: NA
V: TRBV15
size: NA
DNA: TGTGCCACCAGCAGAGCGCAGATGAACACTGAAGCTTTCTTT
CDR3: CATSRAQMNTEAFF

J: TRBJ1-5
D: TRBD1
V: TRBV19
size: NA
DNA: TGTGCCAGTAGTACCCTAGGGGGCGGTCAGCCCCAGCATTTT
CDR3: CASSTLGGGQPQHF

J: TRBJ2-1
D: TRBD2
V: TRBV7-2
size: NA
DNA: TGTGCCAGCAGCTTCTCCGGGACTAGCTCCTACAATGAGCAGTTCTTC
CDR3: CASSFSGTSSYNEQFF

J: TRBJ2-3
D: NA
V: TRBV6-6
size: NA
DNA: TGTGCCAGCAGTTACGAGGCCGATCTACGGGGGGATACGCAGTATTTT
CDR3: CASSYEADLRGDTQYF

J: TRBJ1-4
D: NA
V: TRBV5-1
size: few
DNA: TGCGCCAGCAGCTTCTCTGGGGGGAGAGATGAAAAACTGTTTTTT
CDR3: CASSFSGGRDEKLFF

J: TRBJ2-5
D: TRBD1
V: TRBV6-6
size: NA
DNA: TGTGCCAGCAGTTATTCTCCGGGACAGGGGCTGGAGACCCAGTACTTC
CDR3: CASSYSPGQGLETQYF

J: TRBJ1-2
D: NA
V: TRBV19
size: NA
DNA: TGTGCCAGTACCAACCCCGCGGGTTTGGACTATGGCTACACCTTC
CDR3: CASTNPAGLDYGYTF

J: TRBJ1-5
D: TRBD1
V: TRBV19
size: NA
DNA: TGTGCCAGTACCGAAACACAGGGGTATCAGCCCCAGCATTTT
CDR3: CASTETQGYQPQHF

J: TRBJ1-1
D: TRBD1
V: TRBV9
size: NA
DNA: TGTGCCAGCAGCGTAGTCCTGGACAGGCGCCTGAACACTGAAGCTTTCTTT
CDR3: CASSVVLDRRLNTEAFF